This TCR beta chain was retrieved from a study of identical twins (dated by TCRdb to between 2015 and 2016). About the full investigation: To test whether fetal clonotypes persist, the study used deep sequencing on TCR alpha and beta repertoires from monozygotic twins, unrelated adults of various ages, and cord blood. To rule out contamination, the twin experiments were replicated at different times with different library preparation protocols.

Every donor in the study was a healthy Caucasian. Three unrelated non-twin adults were additionally sequenced: a male aged 18 to 29, a male aged 50 to 59 and a female aged 50 to 59. Miltenyi CD45RO+ enrichment and human naive T-cell isolation kits were used to isolate memory (CD45RO+) and naive T cells from PBMC. From cysteine to phenylalanine, the CDR3 is 15 amino acids long. Only the CDR3 DNA is retained, 45 bases long and in frame from the first base. Via the germline V gene, CDR1 is MNHEY and CDR2 SVGEGT. Ends trimmed: V by 7 bases, J by 2 bases; bases unmatched to a gene: 9. Broad study findings and their caveats: Because the same donors could not be followed over many years, the conclusions depended on cross-sectional statistical analysis. Invariant T cells such as MAIT and iNKT could partly confound zero-insertion analyses, although diverse VJ usage argued against such confounding for most clonotypes. In monozygotic twins, out-of-frame TCR alpha sharing was systematically underestimated by recombination models, although the models agreed with sharing between unrelated individuals. In beta out-of-frame sequences, excess twin sharing was weaker, because having fewer shared sequences lowered the signal-to-noise ratio. Compared with coincidental sharing between unrelated individuals, an excess of low generation-probability sequences was observed among out-of-frame TCR alpha sequences shared between twins. Fewer insertions were carried by abundant cord blood beta clonotypes; a weaker similar trend was observed in young adult naive repertoires, while no such trend was observed in memory repertoires.

As for this clonotype: The target of this receptor is not known. No base-level quality is on record; no much larger clone is a single base apart.

The library was obtained by 5' RACE. Instrument used: Illumina HiSeq 2000. Template switching introduced a universal primer binding site; the final cDNA contained a unique molecular identifier, enabling accurate counting of TCR cDNA molecules. First-strand cDNA for TCR alpha and beta chains was synthesized from specific primers in the conserved constant-segment region. To control for contamination, every cDNA library carried two barcodes: a SMART-Mk sample barcode plus Illumina barcodes. TruSeq adapter sequences along with Illumina sample barcodes were introduced in two successive PCR steps. Sequencing of the TCR alpha and beta cDNA libraries was done on the Illumina HiSeq platform using custom primers. The published analysis was carried out like this. MiGEC processed the raw reads to extract unique molecular identifiers, while MiXCR was used to determine the CDR3 positions. Recombination models were inferred per individual with the repgenHMM and IGoR tools using an EM algorithm. The analysis of shared clonotypes was done with the tcR package in R, with sharing normalized by the product of cloneset sizes. To study raw recombination free of thymic and clonal selection effects, out-of-frame nonproductive sequences were analyzed. Clones were called with MiXCR by TCRdb after fastp trimmed the public reads at Q25, and only in-frame beta chains were retained. Merged by CDR3 protein, the rows form single entries marked with the most common genes and DNA. TCRdb's processing, not the authors', yielded these V and J calls. The sample contains about 700,000 distinct CDR3 sequences, around 6% of them found a single time. 1.5% to 2% of the sample rests with the top ten.

The sequenced sample was naive T cells sorted from blood. Per the publication, the cell subset or site label means: cells isolated with a human naive T-cell isolation kit. Rearrangement joined TRBV6-2 or TRBV6-3 to TRBJ2-5; 8 nucleotides in the junction match TRBD1. This receptor was identified in a man aged 18 to 29 in good health. The nucleotide sequence is given as TGTGCCAGCACCAGAGGACAGGGTAGGCAAGAGACCCAGTACTTC. It codes for CASTRGQGRQETQYF.